This section outlines one T cell receptor beta chain sequence together with its context. As processed by the authors: By means of reference gene primer amplification, nucleated cell counts were estimated. The data were produced by immunoSEQ multiplex PCR, yet TCRdb's version contains in-frame clones alone and is incomplete. V, J and clone size are those of that table, while D and trimming were read from the DNA. The table shows 300,000 to 450,000 clones, with more than 75% occurring only once. Individuals drawn from 20 to 30 US areas were roughly 18 to 95 years old. In Cohort 3, a recovered donor had either two negative PCRs, clearance, or symptom resolution. The data derive from a study of blood T cell repertoires in COVID-19. Turning to the study itself: Acute and convalescent COVID-19 specimens originated in the United States, Italy and Spain.

Looked up from germline, CDR1 is MDHEN and CDR2 is SYDVKM. The V and J ends lost 6 bases and 4 bases respectively, with 15 bases between them. The CDR3 is 14 amino acids. The chain employs TRBV28 and TRBJ1-1; no clear D gene. This TCR was sampled from a man aged 30 to 39 who had recovered from COVID-19. Input material: PBMCs or T cells enriched from blood (not recorded which). The CDR3 region is CASSLEGARTEAFF. The CDR3 region has the DNA TGTGCCAGCAGCCTCGAGGGAGCTCGCACTGAAGCTTTCTTT.